Described below is a single T cell receptor (beta chain) sequence and its context. The table came from immunoSEQ multiplex PCR; TCRdb's copy has only in-frame clones and leaves some out. The table records under 300,000 clones, 88% of them present only once. Germline CDR1 and CDR2: MGHRA and YSYEKL. Losses at the gene ends were 4 bases for V and 0 bases for J; bases not matched to a gene: 6. The CDR3 covers 16 residues. This entry comes from a study of blood T cell repertoires in COVID-19. This chain uses TRBV4-1 with TRBJ2-1, with 7 bases fitting TRBD1. The receptor was isolated from a woman between 40 and 55 years old who had recovered from COVID-19. Sequenced input: peripheral blood. CDR3 DNA: TGCGCCAGCAGCCCCCCCCGGACAGGCTCCTACAATGAGCAGTTCTTC. It translates to CASSPPRTGSYNEQFF.